Presented here are 11 T cell receptor beta chains from one specimen sequenced in a study of human T cells and chemical hapten exposure (dated by TCRdb to the early 2020s). Read against the paper, the sample's time point label means: patch test 3, about 24 weeks after DPC sensitization. Taken with the paper, the label for treatment or condition translates to: therapeutic diphenylcyclopropenone sensitization with weekly scalp DPC. The library came from RACE. Sequencing used a NextSeq 500. Starting from the raw public reads, TCRdb applied fastp trimming at Q25, assembled clones with MiXCR and retained in-frame beta chains. Rows are combined by CDR3 protein, so each entry shows the most common genes and DNA. The sample includes some 96,000 distinct CDR3 sequences, with 25% to 35% observed a single time. The ten most abundant clones make up 10% to 13% of the sample. Sequencing used whole blood, obtained in connection with sensitization to the hapten diphenylcyclopropenone (DPC). These TCRs come from a man aged 35 to 55 with alopecia areata. Some clones in this sample may be carry-over from other donors' samples.

This clonotype was seen a few times. The chain joins TRBV5-1 to TRBJ2-3; 9 bases line up with TRBD2. This CDR3 region has 15 residues. Trimming took 1 base from V and 3 from J; bases not matched to a gene: 3. Germline assignment: CDR1 SGHRS and CDR2 YFSETQ. The CDR3 sequence: CASSLPSGRTDTQYF. The CDR3 nucleotides read TGCGCCAGCAGCTTGCCCAGCGGGAGGACAGATACGCAGTATTTT.

The CDR3 DNA reads TGCAGTGCTCCCATAGGGGGGGCGCAGAACGAGCAGTACTTC. It codes for CSAPIGGAQNEQYF. The chain uses TRBV20-1 and TRBJ2-7, with D possibly being TRBD2 (7 bases). The CDR3 spans 14 residues. Trimming stripped 5 bases from V and 5 bases from J, with 19 bases between. CDR1 and CDR2 (germline): DFQATT, SNEGSKA (reference sequence).

The genes are TRBV28 and TRBJ2-6, with TRBD1 as a possible D gene (6 bases). The length of the CDR3 is 15 residues. The V and J ends lost 4 bases and 2 bases respectively, with 9 bases between them. The germline V gene has CDR1 MDHEN and CDR2 SYDVKM. The CDR3 bases are TGTGCCAGCAGTTGGAGGACAGCTGGGGCCAACGTCCTGACTTTC. This encodes CASSWRTAGANVLTF.

This clonotype was counted only a few times. The J gene is TRBJ1-4, the V gene TRBV18; tentative D call: TRBD1 (6 bases). The length of the CDR3 is 16 residues. The V gene lost 3 bases and the J gene lost 3 bases, with 14 bases spanning the gap. Germline V gene lookup returns CDR1 KGHSH and CDR2 LQKENI. The CDR3 DNA is TGTGCCAGCTCACCTATCCGGGACATGGCTAATGAAAAACTGTTTTTT. This sequence encodes CASSPIRDMANEKLFF.

CDR3 sequence reads: CASSITGTEAFF. CDR3 in DNA: TGCGCCAGCAGCATAACAGGGACTGAAGCTTTCTTT. The gene calls are TRBV5-1 and TRBJ1-1; tentative D call: TRBD1 (6 bases). With 4 bases removed from V and 5 bases from J, the gap between germline ends came to 9 bases. The germline V gene encodes CDR1 SGHRS and CDR2 YFSETQ. The CDR3 consists of 12 residues.

This clonotype has just a few counts. The V call is TRBV20-1, the J call TRBJ2-7; D ambiguous. Germline V gene lookup returns CDR1 DFQATT and CDR2 SNEGSKA (reference sequence). The CDR3 contains 15 residues. V was pared by 1 base and J by 6 bases, with 19 bases between. The CDR3 sequence: CSARAVRPMRAEQYF. The CDR3 DNA reads TGCAGTGCTAGAGCGGTTCGGCCTATGCGAGCCGAGCAGTACTTC.

V and J are TRBV30 and TRBJ1-5, with D possibly TRBD1 on 5 matching bases. The CDR3 consists of 13 residues. Germline V gene sequence: CDR1 GTSNPN, CDR2 SVGIG (reference sequence). Trimming pared 4 bases from V and 7 bases from J, leaving 14 bases between. The CDR3 sequence: CAWNRAGDQPQHF. CDR3 coding DNA: TGTGCCTGGAACCGAGCGGGGGACCAGCCCCAGCATTTT. The full variable domain, rest sourced from reference TRBV30 and TRBJ1-5, is SQTIHQWPATLVQPVGSPLSLECTVEGTSNPNLYWYRQAAGRGLQLLFYSVGIGQISSEVPQNLSASRPQDRQFILSSKKLLLSDSGFYLCAWNRAGDQPQHFGDGTRLSIL.

The table lists this clonotype with a few counts. This sequence joins TRBV5-8 and TRBJ1-4; D is uncertain. The germline CDR1 and CDR2 sequences are SGHTS and YDEGEE. V lost 5 bases and J lost 2, with 13 bases in between. This CDR3 is built from 15 residues. The CDR3 here is CASRPWGLTNEKLFF. CDR3 nucleotide sequence: TGTGCCAGCAGACCATGGGGTTTGACTAATGAAAAACTGTTTTTT.

The rearrangement links TRBV19 to TRBJ1-5; perhaps TRBD1 as D (5 bases). V lost 7 bases and J 0 bases, leaving 13 bases between the germline ends. The germline gives CDR1 LNHDA, CDR2 SQIVND (reference sequence). The CDR3 loop spans 15 amino acids. The CDR3 sequence is CASTPTGDSNQPQHF. The CDR3 nucleotides read TGTGCCAGTACCCCGACGGGGGATAGCAATCAGCCCCAGCATTTT. The entire variable domain, with the rest obtained from reference TRBV19 and TRBJ1-5, is as follows: DGGITQSPKYLFRKEGQNVTLSCEQNLNHDAMYWYRQDPGQGLRLIYYSQIVNDFQKGDIAEGYSVSREKKESFPLTVTSAQKNPTAFYLCASTPTGDSNQPQHFGDGTRLSIL.

The rearrangement joins TRBV5-1 to TRBJ2-3; D gene unclear. The CDR3 is 16 residues long. V was pared by 0 bases and J by 0 bases, with 11 bases between. Germline lookup yields CDR1 SGHRS and CDR2 YFSETQ. In nucleotides, the CDR3 is TGCGCCAGCAGCTTGGCCCCGGCTAGGAGCACAGATACGCAGTATTTT. The encoded protein is CASSLAPARSTDTQYF.

This clonotype was picked up a small number of times. The chain carries TRBV28 and TRBJ2-5; 7 bases match TRBD2. CDR3 length equals 17 residues. J was trimmed by 2 bases and V by 2 bases; bases with no gene match: 11. From germline, CDR1 is MDHEN and CDR2 SYDVKM. CDR3 DNA sequence: TGTGCCAGCAGTTTACGCGGGGCTAGCGGATTACAAGAGACCCAGTACTTC. Translating gives CASSLRGASGLQETQYF.